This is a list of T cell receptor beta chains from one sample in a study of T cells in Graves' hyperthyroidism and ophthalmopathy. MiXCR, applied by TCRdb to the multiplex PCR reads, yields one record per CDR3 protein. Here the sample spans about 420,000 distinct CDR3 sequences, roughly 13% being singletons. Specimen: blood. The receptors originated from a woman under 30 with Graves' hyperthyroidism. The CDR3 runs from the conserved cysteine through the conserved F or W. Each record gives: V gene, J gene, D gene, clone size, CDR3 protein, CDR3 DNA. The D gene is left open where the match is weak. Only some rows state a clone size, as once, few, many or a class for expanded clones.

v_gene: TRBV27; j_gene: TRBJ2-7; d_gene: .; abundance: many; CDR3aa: CASSPELSYEQYF; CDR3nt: TGTGCCAGCAGCCCAGAACTTTCCTACGAGCAGTACTTC
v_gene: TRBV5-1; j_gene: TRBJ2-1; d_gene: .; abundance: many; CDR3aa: CASSPNDWNEQFF; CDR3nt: TGCGCCAGCAGCCCAAACGACTGGAATGAGCAGTTCTTC
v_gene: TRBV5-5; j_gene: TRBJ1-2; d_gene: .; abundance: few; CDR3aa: CASSVQRRGVYTF; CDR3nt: TGTGCCAGCAGCGTCCAACGTCGGGGGGTCTACACCTTC
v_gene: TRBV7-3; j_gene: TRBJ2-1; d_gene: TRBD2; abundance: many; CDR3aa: CASSPQAGVTLNEQFF; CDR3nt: TGTGCCAGCAGCCCTCAAGCGGGGGTAACGTTGAATGAGCAGTTCTTC
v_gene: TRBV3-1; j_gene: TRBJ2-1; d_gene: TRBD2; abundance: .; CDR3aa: CASSGETSGSYNEQFF; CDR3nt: TGTGCCAGCAGCGGCGAGACTAGCGGGAGCTACAATGAGCAGTTCTTC
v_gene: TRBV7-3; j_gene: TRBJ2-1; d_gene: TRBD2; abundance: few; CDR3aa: CASSLDPSGLGFDEQFF; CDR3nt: TGTGCCAGCAGCCTAGATCCCTCGGGACTAGGCTTCGATGAGCAGTTCTTC
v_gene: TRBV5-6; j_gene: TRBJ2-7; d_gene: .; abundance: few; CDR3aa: CASSAPRQGGYEQYF; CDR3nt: TGTGCCAGCAGCGCACCGAGGCAGGGAGGATACGAGCAGTACTTC
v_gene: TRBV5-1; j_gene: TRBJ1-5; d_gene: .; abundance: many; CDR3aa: CASSLGDNSNQPQHF; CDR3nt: TGCGCCAGCAGCTTGGGGGACAATAGCAATCAGCCCCAGCATTTT
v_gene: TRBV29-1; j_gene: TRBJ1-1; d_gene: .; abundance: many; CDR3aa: CSVAGVRGDLNTEAFF; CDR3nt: TGCAGCGTTGCAGGTGTCCGTGGGGACTTGAACACTGAAGCTTTCTTT
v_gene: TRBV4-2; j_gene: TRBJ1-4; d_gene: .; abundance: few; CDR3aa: CASRPVSLLNEKLFF; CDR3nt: TGTGCCAGCAGACCCGTCTCCCTCCTAAATGAAAAACTGTTTTTT
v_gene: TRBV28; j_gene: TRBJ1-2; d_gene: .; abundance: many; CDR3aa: CATEGRPNGYGYTF; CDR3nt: TGTGCCACCGAGGGACGTCCAAACGGCTATGGCTACACCTTC
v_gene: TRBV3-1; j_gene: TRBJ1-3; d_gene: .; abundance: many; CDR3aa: CASSQHSDRGNTIYF; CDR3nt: TGTGCCAGCAGTCAGCATTCGGACAGAGGAAACACCATATATTTT
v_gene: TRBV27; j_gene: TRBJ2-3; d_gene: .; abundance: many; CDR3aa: CASRPESTDTQYF; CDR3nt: TGTGCCAGCAGACCCGAAAGCACAGATACGCAGTATTTT
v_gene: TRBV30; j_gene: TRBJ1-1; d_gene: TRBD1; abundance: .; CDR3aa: CAWSTGQGFTEAFF; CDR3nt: TGTGCCTGGAGTACGGGACAGGGTTTCACTGAAGCTTTCTTT
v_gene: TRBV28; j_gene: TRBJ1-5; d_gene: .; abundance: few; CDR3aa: CASNSGGQPQHF; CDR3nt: TGTGCCAGCAATTCCGGGGGGCAGCCCCAGCATTTT
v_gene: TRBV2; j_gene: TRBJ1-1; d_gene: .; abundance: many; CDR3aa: CASSVRRDTEAFF; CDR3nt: TGTGCCAGCAGTGTCAGGCGAGACACTGAAGCTTTCTTT
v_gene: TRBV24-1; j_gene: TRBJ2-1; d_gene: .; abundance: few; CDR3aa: CATSDSRGNNEQFF; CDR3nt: TGTGCCACCAGCGACTCTAGAGGGAACAATGAGCAGTTCTTC
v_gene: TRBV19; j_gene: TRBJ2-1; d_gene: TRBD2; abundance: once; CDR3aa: CASRLAGDRYEQFF; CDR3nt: TGTGCCAGTAGACTAGCGGGAGATCGGTATGAGCAGTTCTTC
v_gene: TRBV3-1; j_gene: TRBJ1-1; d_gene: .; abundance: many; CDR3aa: CASSRTGSVAFF; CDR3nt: TGTGCCAGCAGCCGAACGGGGTCGGTGGCTTTCTTT
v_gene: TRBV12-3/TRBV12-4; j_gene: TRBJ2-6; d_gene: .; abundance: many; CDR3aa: CASNRDSGANVLTF; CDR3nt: TGTGCCAGCAATAGGGACTCTGGGGCCAACGTCCTGACTTTC
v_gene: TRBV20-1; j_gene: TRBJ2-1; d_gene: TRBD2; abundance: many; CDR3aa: CSARTSGSQNEQFF; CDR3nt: TGCAGTGCTAGGACTAGCGGGAGCCAAAATGAGCAGTTCTTC
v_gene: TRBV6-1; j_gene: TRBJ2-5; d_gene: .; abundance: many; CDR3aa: CASSYLTGTGETQYF; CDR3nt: TGTGCCAGCAGTTACCTTACAGGGACGGGAGAGACCCAGTACTTC
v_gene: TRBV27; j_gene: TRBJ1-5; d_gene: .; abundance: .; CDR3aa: CASSQDGVSNQPQHF; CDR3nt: TGCGCCAGCAGCCAAGATGGGGTTAGCAATCAGCCCCAGCATTTT
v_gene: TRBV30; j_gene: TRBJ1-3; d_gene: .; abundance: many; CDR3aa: CAWSLTSGNTIYF; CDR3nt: TGTGCCTGGAGTTTGACCTCTGGAAACACCATATATTTT
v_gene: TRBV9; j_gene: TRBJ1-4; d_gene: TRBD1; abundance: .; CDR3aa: CASSVDRGYEKLFF; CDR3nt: TGTGCCAGCAGCGTTGACAGGGGATACGAAAAACTGTTTTTT
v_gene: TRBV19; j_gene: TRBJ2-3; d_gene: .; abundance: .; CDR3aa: CASSIATRTPTDTQYF; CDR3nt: TGTGCCAGTAGTATAGCCACACGGACTCCCACAGATACGCAGTATTTT
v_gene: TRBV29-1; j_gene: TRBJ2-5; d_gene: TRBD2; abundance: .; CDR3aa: CSVEGGRAVPGKETQYF; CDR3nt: TGCAGCGTTGAAGGGGGGAGGGCGGTACCGGGTAAAGAGACCCAGTACTTC
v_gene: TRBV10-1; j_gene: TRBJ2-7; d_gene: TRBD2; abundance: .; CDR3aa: CASSESGTPYEQYF; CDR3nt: TGCGCCAGCAGTGAAAGCGGGACCCCCTACGAGCAGTACTTC
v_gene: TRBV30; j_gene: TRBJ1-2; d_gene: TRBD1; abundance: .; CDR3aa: CAWSGLGVEGTGSGHGYTF; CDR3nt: TGTGCCTGGAGTGGACTCGGAGTAGAAGGGACAGGGAGCGGCCATGGCTACACCTTC